The TCR beta chain described here comes from a study of T cells in Graves' hyperthyroidism and ophthalmopathy. Amplified TCR beta CDR3 regions derived from RNA transcripts. The TCR CDR3 was amplified in a first-round RT-PCR using the HTBI primer set. MiXCR, run by TCRdb on the multiplex PCR reads, gives a single entry per CDR3 protein. The sample includes roughly 750,000 distinct CDR3 sequences, roughly 15% of them seen just once. The CDR3 runs 15 residues. Germline CDR1 and CDR2: ENHRY and SYGVKD. Trimming took off 6 bases at V and 9 bases at J, with 21 bases between the two ends. There are many counts of this clonotype. The antigen remains unidentified. Study results and caveats: Stable hyperthyroidism was told apart from ophthalmopathy by a model built on 13 V-J features.

Uncontrolled infection, other autoimmune disease, pregnancy and lactation each barred patients from inclusion. Source material: blood. This receptor was taken from a man younger than 35 with Graves' hyperthyroidism. The chain has TRBV10-3 and TRBJ2-1; D unclear. The CDR3 sequence: CAISAHSILASEQFF. CDR3 nucleotide sequence: TGTGCCATCAGCGCCCACTCCATCCTTGCCAGTGAGCAGTTCTTC.